A single sample is the source of the 9 T cell receptor beta chains below, sequenced in a study of spatial heterogeneity in lung cancer. TCRdb itself ran the 5' RACE reads through MiXCR, one entry per CDR3 protein. The sample has around 110,000 distinct CDR3 sequences, 12% seen once. The time point is: blood at routine non-recurrence follow-up after resection. The study sequenced unsorted whole RNA from tumor, nontumor lung or frozen PBMC. The input for sequencing was PBMCs, taken at follow-up. The receptors come from a male donor with early-stage non-small cell lung cancer.

The chain links TRBV29-1 to TRBJ2-1; TRBD2 aligns across 15 bases. Germline CDR1 is SQVTM and CDR2 is ANQGSEA. The CDR3 totals 15 residues. The ends lost 1 base at V and 10 bases at J; junction bases unmatched: 5. The DNA of the CDR3 is TGCAGCGTTGAAGGGACTAGCGGGGGGGCAAGGGAGCAGTTCTTC. It yields the protein CSVEGTSGGAREQFF.

This clonotype was seen at least ten times. The V call is TRBV27, the J call TRBJ2-7, with TRBD2 as a possible D gene (5 bases). The germline V gene has CDR1 MNHEY and CDR2 SMNVEV (reference sequence). The V and J ends lost 3 bases and 7 bases respectively, with 13 bases between them. The CDR3 sequence is 13 residues long. The DNA of the CDR3 is TGTGCCAGCAGTTTGTTCCCGACGGGGGAGCAGTACTTC. Encoded protein: CASSLFPTGEQYF.

The chain has TRBV28 and TRBJ2-7, with D perhaps matching TRBD2 (5 bases). Germline CDR1 is MDHEN and CDR2 is SYDVKM. This CDR3 has 16 amino acids. Trimming removed 3 bases from V and 0 bases from J, with 15 bases in between. Here the CDR3 reads CASSLRGPMSSYEQYF. For the CDR3, the DNA is TGTGCCAGCAGTTTGCGAGGGCCGATGAGCTCCTACGAGCAGTACTTC.

This clonotype showed up many times. The V gene is TRBV10-3, the J gene TRBJ2-3; possible D gene TRBD1, 5 bases. CDR3 length: 13 residues. From germline, CDR1 is ENHRY and CDR2 SYGVKD. V dropped 9 bases and J dropped 0 bases, with 10 bases sitting between them. The CDR3 here is CAIGQGSTDTQYF. For the CDR3, the DNA is TGTGCCATTGGCCAGGGAAGCACAGATACGCAGTATTTT.

This clonotype was found many times. The chain has TRBV10-3 and TRBJ2-1; D gene uncertain. Germline assignment: CDR1 ENHRY and CDR2 SYGVKD. CDR3 length: 13 amino acids. Trimming removed 0 bases at V and 14 bases at J, with 14 bases between. This chain's CDR3 is CAISESARIEKFF. The DNA of the CDR3 is TGTGCCATCAGTGAGTCCGCTAGGATCGAGAAGTTCTTC.

This clonotype was seen only a few times. V usage is TRBV5-1 and J usage is TRBJ2-5; 11 bases align to TRBD2. The CDR3 runs to 14 residues. Trimming at V came to 4 bases and at J to 4 bases, leaving 3 bases not matched to a gene. Germline V gene data show CDR1 as SGHRS and CDR2 as YFSETQ. The CDR3 here is CASSPGTSGETQYF. In nucleotides, the CDR3 is TGCGCCAGCAGCCCCGGGACTAGCGGAGAGACCCAGTACTTC.

This clonotype turned up a few times. The chain recombines TRBV14 with TRBJ2-3, with D possibly called TRBD1 or TRBD2 (5 bases each). V was clipped by 2 bases and J by 3 bases, with 15 bases between them. The CDR3 is 16 residues long. Germline V gene data show CDR1 as SGHDN and CDR2 as FVKESK. As DNA, the CDR3 is TGTGCCAGCAGCCAATCCGGGGACCCCCAGACAGATACGCAGTATTTT. The encoded protein is CASSQSGDPQTDTQYF.

This clonotype showed up many times. The chain recombines TRBV20-1 with TRBJ2-1, with 7 positions matching TRBD2. V shed 6 bases, J shed 2 bases, and the junction held 16 bases outside the gene matches. This CDR3 is built from 17 residues. In germline, CDR1 is DFQATT, CDR2 SNEGSKA (reference sequence). CDR3 in amino acids: CSAQQVGYAGAYNEQFF. The CDR3 region has the DNA TGCAGTGCCCAACAGGTGGGGTATGCGGGGGCCTACAATGAGCAGTTCTTC.

The rearrangement links TRBV28 to TRBJ1-4, with D unclear. The germline V gene has CDR1 MDHEN and CDR2 SYDVKM. Trimming removed 5 bases from V and 8 bases from J, with 12 bases in between. The CDR3 has 13 amino acids. The CDR3 protein is CASSPLSYEKLFF. In nucleotides, the CDR3 is TGTGCCAGCAGTCCACTTTCGTACGAAAAACTGTTTTTT.